Below, 14 T cell receptor beta chains from the same sample are listed, as sequenced in a study of cytomegalovirus exposure and HLA in healthy donors. The table came from immunoSEQ multiplex PCR; TCRdb's copy has only in-frame clones and leaves some out. The table has some 170,000 clones, more than 75% seen once. The sequencing input was PBMCs. The receptors come from a man between 18 and 35 years old in good health and CMV-seropositive.

The gene calls are TRBV29-1 and TRBJ2-7, with D possibly matching TRBD2 (6 bases). This CDR3 spans 14 amino acids. Trimming took 4 bases from V and 2 from J, leaving 15 bases between them. Germline V gives CDR1 SQVTM, CDR2 ANQGSEA. As DNA, the CDR3 is TGCAGCGTTGTTTGGGGGACTGCCCCCTACGAGCAGTACTTC. Encoded protein: CSVVWGTAPYEQYF.

The gene calls are TRBV27 and TRBJ1-5; TRBD1 is a possible D gene (6 bases). This CDR3 is built from 14 residues. Germline-derived CDR1 and CDR2 are MNHEY and SMNVEV (reference sequence). V dropped 6 bases and J dropped 4 bases, with 13 bases sitting between them. The DNA of the CDR3 is TGTGCCAGCAGCCCCGGACAGTCTAATCAGCCCCAGCATTTT. Translation gives CASSPGQSNQPQHF.

This clone is deemed medium-sized. The chain is built from TRBV7-9 and TRBJ2-7; possibly TRBD2 for D (5 bases). This CDR3 has 15 residues. CDR1 is SEHNR, CDR2 FQNEAQ, per germline (reference sequence). Trimming shortened V by 6 bases and J by 3 bases, and 18 bases separated the two germline ends. CDR3 bases: TGTGCCAGCAGTTCGAGGGATATTGGGAACTACGAGCAGTACTTC. The encoded protein is CASSSRDIGNYEQYF.

The rearrangement uses TRBV5-1 and TRBJ2-7; the match to TRBD2 covers 10 bases. This CDR3 is built from 17 residues. Trimming removed 2 bases from V and 0 bases from J; junction bases left unmatched: 8. Germline values: CDR1 SGHRS, CDR2 YFSETQ. This CDR3 is CASSLGLAVLSSYEQYF. The CDR3 DNA reads TGCGCCAGCAGCTTAGGACTAGCGGTCTTGAGCTCCTACGAGCAGTACTTC.

This clone was counted a single time. The chain recombines TRBV5-5 with TRBJ2-4; 7 bases line up with TRBD1. CDR1 is SGHKS, CDR2 YYEKEE, per germline (reference sequence). The CDR3 spans 20 residues. V shed 5 bases and J 0 bases; nucleotides not matched to a gene: 20. Here the CDR3 DNA reads TGTGCCAGCAGTTCCCCTCTTTGGGACAGCGAACGCTTAGCCAAAAACATTCAGTACTTC. Translation: CASSSPLWDSERLAKNIQYF.

This clone was observed a handful of times. The genes are TRBV4-2 and TRBJ2-2; D is uncertain. CDR3 length equals 18 residues. Germline CDR1 is LGHNA and CDR2 is YNFKEQ. V lost 0 bases to trimming and J lost 5 bases, with 19 bases between them. CDR3 DNA: TGTGCCAGCAGCCAAGATACCCGAACCACAAGTAAGACCGGGGAGCTGTTTTTT. Its protein is CASSQDTRTTSKTGELFF.

As for this clone: A junction boundary mismatches the germline segment, possibly from a read error. The sample carries other DNA sequences with the same CDR3. CDR3 DNA: TGCGCCACTTCGACTAGCGGGAGATCCGAGCAGTACTTC. Translation: CATSTSGRSEQYF. This chain links TRBV6-1 with TRBJ2-7, with 12 bases fitting TRBD2. Per germline, CDR1 MNHNS and CDR2 SASEGT. CDR3 length: 13 residues.

This clone appeared once. J is TRBJ1-6 and V is TRBV7-2; D perhaps matches TRBD1 (5 bases). This CDR3 comprises 18 residues. Germline CDR1 is SGHTA and CDR2 is FQGNSA. Trimming removed 5 bases at V and 6 bases at J, with 23 bases between. The CDR3 here is CASSPRGAGLIFNSPLHF. The CDR3 DNA reads TGTGCCAGCAGCCCCCGCGGTGCGGGGCTCATTTTTAATTCACCCCTCCACTTT.

This sequence joins TRBV28 and TRBJ2-7, with D perhaps TRBD1 (6 bases). Germline V gene data show CDR1 as MDHEN and CDR2 as SYDVKM. This CDR3 has 14 residues. The V end lost 5 bases, the J end lost 2 bases, and 13 bases lay between the germline ends. The CDR3: CASSNQGTPYEQYF. The CDR3 bases are TGTGCCAGCAGTAACCAGGGGACCCCCTACGAGCAGTACTTC.

The genes are TRBV9 and TRBJ2-7; weak D call: TRBD2 (5 bases). The CDR3 runs 15 residues. Trimming shortened V by 4 bases and J by 0 bases, and 14 bases separated the two germline ends. The germline gives CDR1 SGDLS, CDR2 YYNGEE. This CDR3 is CASSLGTDYSYEQYF. The CDR3, as DNA: TGTGCCAGCAGCTTAGGAACCGACTACTCCTACGAGCAGTACTTC.

The V call is TRBV27, the J call TRBJ2-7; D is unclear. CDR3 length: 11 amino acids. Germline CDR1 and CDR2: MNHEY and SMNVEV (reference sequence). Trimming took 8 bases from V and 6 from J, leaving 11 bases between them. DNA for the CDR3: TGTGCCAGCTTCTGGGCCGGCGAGCAGTACTTC. Translation: CASFWAGEQYF.

The V gene is TRBV5-6, the J gene TRBJ2-7, with D uncertain. The CDR3 has 11 amino acids. Germline CDR1 is SGHDT and CDR2 is YYEEEE. Trimming removed 1 base at V and 5 bases at J, with 4 bases between. The CDR3 nucleotides read TGTGCCAGCAGCTTGCGCGACGAGCAGTACTTC. Encoded protein: CASSLRDEQYF.

The chain carries TRBV29-1 and TRBJ2-3; no reliable D call. The germline V gene has CDR1 SQVTM and CDR2 ANQGSEA. This CDR3 comprises 12 residues. The V and J ends lost 5 bases and 4 bases respectively, with 10 bases between them. The CDR3 sequence is CSVQPGADTQYF. CDR3 in DNA: TGCAGCGTTCAACCCGGTGCAGATACGCAGTATTTT.

The chain employs TRBV7-9 and TRBJ1-4, with D possibly TRBD1 on 5 matching bases. Germline V lookup: CDR1 SEHNR, CDR2 FQNEAQ (reference sequence). The CDR3 is made up of 15 amino acids. V was cut by 4 bases and J by 8 bases, with 17 bases left in between. CDR3 bases: TGTGCCAGCAGCTCCCCCAGGGCAGGAGGGGAAAAACTGTTTTTT. Its protein product is CASSSPRAGGEKLFF.